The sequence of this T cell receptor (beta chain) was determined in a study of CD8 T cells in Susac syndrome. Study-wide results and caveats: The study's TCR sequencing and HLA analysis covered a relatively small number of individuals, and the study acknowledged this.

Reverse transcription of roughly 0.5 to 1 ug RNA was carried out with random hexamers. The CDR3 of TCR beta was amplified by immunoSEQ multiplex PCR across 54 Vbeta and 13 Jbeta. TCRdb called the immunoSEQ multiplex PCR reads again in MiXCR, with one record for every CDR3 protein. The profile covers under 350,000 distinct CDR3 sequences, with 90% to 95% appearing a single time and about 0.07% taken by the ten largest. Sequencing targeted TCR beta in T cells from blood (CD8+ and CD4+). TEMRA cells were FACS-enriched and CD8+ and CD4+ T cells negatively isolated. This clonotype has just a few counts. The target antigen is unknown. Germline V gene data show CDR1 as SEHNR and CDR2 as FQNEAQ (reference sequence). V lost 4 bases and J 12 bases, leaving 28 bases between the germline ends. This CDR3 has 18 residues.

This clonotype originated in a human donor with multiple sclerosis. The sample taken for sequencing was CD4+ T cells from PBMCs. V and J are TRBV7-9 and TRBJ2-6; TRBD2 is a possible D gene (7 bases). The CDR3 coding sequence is TGTGCCAGCAGCTCCCCCCGAGGGGGGGCCCCCTTGATCCCCGTCCTGACTTTC. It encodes CASSSPRGGAPLIPVLTF.